What follows are 27 T cell receptor beta chains derived from one specimen sequenced in a study of blood T cell repertoires in COVID-19 (dated by TCRdb to about 2020). Receptors were amplified or captured by the immunoSEQ multiplex PCR assay. This immuneACCESS table, as held by TCRdb, lists in-frame sequences with V and J called but not all clones. Of the missing ones, under half trace to an unresolved V gene in checked studies; the others have no known cause. Across this sample there are a few hundred thousand clones, with under 90% seen only once. The top ten clonotypes cover roughly 18% of the sample. The specimen sequenced was peripheral blood. These receptors all stem from a woman aged 80 or over with active or convalescent COVID-19.

Comments on this clone: Additional DNA sequences in this sample encode the identical CDR3. V and J are TRBV18 and TRBJ2-5, with 9 bases lining up with TRBD2. The germline V gene has CDR1 KGHSH and CDR2 LQKENI. J lost 4 bases, V lost 0 bases, and 3 bases had no gene match. The CDR3 consists of 15 residues. The DNA for the CDR3 is TGTGCCAGCTCACCACCGGGACTAGCCCTAGAGACCCAGTACTTC. Amino acids: CASSPPGLALETQYF.

This sequence joins TRBV6-1 and TRBJ2-4; TRBD1 matches at 7 bases. CDR1 and CDR2 (germline): MNHNS, SASEGT. CDR3 length: 20 amino acids. With V trimmed by 1 base and J by 2 bases, 17 bases remained unmatched. The CDR3 DNA reads as TGTGCCAGCAGTGAAGATTCGGGGCAGGGGGTGATTGTAACCAAAAACATTCAGTACTTC. It yields the protein CASSEDSGQGVIVTKNIQYF.

V usage is TRBV3-1 (or the pseudogene TRBV3-2) and J usage is TRBJ2-5, with 8 bases lining up with TRBD2. The CDR3 covers 16 residues. CDR1 and CDR2 from the germline V gene are LGHDT and YNNKEL (reference sequence). J gave up 1 base and V 3 bases, and 7 bases lay outside the gene matches. CDR3 residues: CASSHRVLAGQETQYF. The CDR3 nucleotides are TGTGCCAGCAGCCATCGAGTCCTAGCGGGCCAAGAGACCCAGTACTTC.

The chain links TRBV5-1 to TRBJ2-2; tentatively, D is TRBD1 (6 bases). V lost 3 bases, J lost 6 bases, and 15 bases lay in between. Germline values: CDR1 SGHRS, CDR2 YFSETQ. The CDR3 is 15 amino acids. The DNA for the CDR3 is TGCGCCAGCAGCTCAGACGGCCAGGGGTCCGGGGAGCTGTTTTTT. This gives the protein CASSSDGQGSGELFF.

This chain links TRBV27 with TRBJ1-5; perhaps TRBD1 as D (6 bases). The germline V gene has CDR1 MNHEY and CDR2 SMNVEV (reference sequence). This CDR3 spans 14 amino acids. The V end lost 3 bases, the J end lost 4 bases, and 10 bases lay between the germline ends. CDR3 sequence: CASSFGQGNQPQHF. The DNA of the CDR3 is TGTGCCAGCAGTTTCGGGCAGGGGAATCAGCCCCAGCATTTT.

This clone has a single count. The chain has TRBV28 and TRBJ2-1; TRBD2 might be the D (6 bases). Germline CDR1 MDHEN, CDR2 SYDVKM. V was shortened by 5 bases and J by 6 bases, with 14 bases between the two germline ends. The CDR3 length is 14 residues. In DNA, the CDR3 is TGTGCCAGCAGTCCCGGGACTCCCGTCAATGAGCAGTTCTTC. It translates to CASSPGTPVNEQFF.

V is TRBV11-2 and J is TRBJ1-5; D unresolved. From germline, CDR1 is SGHAT and CDR2 FQNNGV. The CDR3 consists of 14 residues. V lost 5 bases to trimming and J lost 4 bases, with 12 bases between them. This chain's CDR3 is CASSPSGGNQPQHF. The DNA for the CDR3 is TGTGCCAGCAGCCCGAGTGGAGGGAATCAGCCCCAGCATTTT.

This clone was detected only once. The sample holds other DNA sequences that translate to the same CDR3. V is TRBV2 and J is TRBJ1-2; the D gene is possibly TRBD1 (6 bases). Germline values: CDR1 SNHLY, CDR2 FYNNEI. V was trimmed by 6 bases and J by 4 bases, leaving 12 bases between them. The CDR3 has 13 residues. The CDR3 coding sequence is TGTGCCAGCAGCGTTACAGGGATCTATGGCTACACCTTC. Translating it yields CASSVTGIYGYTF.

V usage is TRBV5-1 and J usage is TRBJ2-4, with 9 bases that match TRBD2. The germline V gene encodes CDR1 SGHRS and CDR2 YFSETQ. The CDR3 sequence is 16 residues long. The V and J ends lost 0 bases and 7 bases, in that order; junction bases with no gene match: 8. The CDR3 is CASSLDGGGAGNIQYF. The DNA of the CDR3 is TGCGCCAGCAGCTTGGATGGCGGGGGGGCCGGGAACATTCAGTACTTC.

The chain combines TRBV5-6 with TRBJ2-3, with D perhaps matching TRBD2 (5 bases). CDR3 size: 13 residues. The germline CDR1 and CDR2 sequences are SGHDT and YYEEEE. V was shortened by 6 bases and J by 1 base, with 9 bases between the two germline ends. DNA of the CDR3: TGTGCCAGCAACCCGAGGGGCACAGATACGCAGTATTTT. Protein sequence: CASNPRGTDTQYF.

This clone showed up just a few times. The rearrangement links TRBV5-1 to TRBJ1-1, with no clear D. Germline CDR1 and CDR2: SGHRS and YFSETQ. This CDR3 is 14 amino acids long. Trimming pared 1 base from V and 1 base from J, leaving 8 bases between. CDR3: CASSLRQGNTEAFF. The DNA for the CDR3 is TGCGCCAGCAGCTTGAGACAAGGGAACACTGAAGCTTTCTTT. Full variable domain (missing parts from reference TRBV5-1 and TRBJ1-1): KAGVTQTPRYLIKTRGQQVTLSCSPISGHRSVSWYQQTPGQGLQFLFEYFSETQRNKGNFPGRFSGRQFSNSRSEMNVSTLELGDSALYLCASSLRQGNTEAFFGQGTRLTVV.

The rearrangement joins TRBV4-3 to TRBJ1-5; TRBD1 agrees at 8 bases. Germline CDR1 and CDR2: LGHNA and YSLEER. The V segment lost 0 bases and the J segment 4 bases; nucleotides outside the gene matches: 5. The length of the CDR3 is 16 residues. CDR3 loop: CASSQDWTGKNQPQHF. The CDR3 DNA sequence: TGCGCCAGCAGCCAAGATTGGACAGGGAAGAATCAGCCCCAGCATTTT.

The chain carries TRBV3-1 (or the pseudogene TRBV3-2) and TRBJ2-5; TRBD2 aligns across 8 bases. After removal of 4 bases from V and 3 bases from J, the junction contained 4 bases not matched to a gene. The CDR3 totals 14 residues. Germline V CDR1 and CDR2: LGHDT, YNNKEL (reference sequence). The CDR3 DNA reads as TGTGCCAGCAGCCGGTTAGCGGGGAAAGAGACCCAGTACTTC. Translated, it gives CASSRLAGKETQYF.

The chain employs TRBV19 and TRBJ1-1; weak D call: TRBD1 (5 bases). Germline-derived CDR1 and CDR2 are LNHDA and SQIVND (reference sequence). The CDR3 is 17 residues long. V lost 5 bases and J 0 bases, leaving 19 bases between the germline ends. The CDR3 reads CASSARSGTVMNTEAFF. The CDR3 region has the DNA TGTGCCAGTAGTGCAAGGTCAGGGACTGTCATGAACACTGAAGCTTTCTTT. Variable domain in full (rest from reference TRBV19 and TRBJ1-1): DGGITQSPKYLFRKEGQNVTLSCEQNLNHDAMYWYRQDPGQGLRLIYYSQIVNDFQKGDIAEGYSVSREKKESFPLTVTSAQKNPTAFYLCASSARSGTVMNTEAFFGQGTRLTVV.

The chain joins TRBV5-4 to TRBJ2-7; D gene ambiguous. The CDR3 covers 14 residues. Germline V CDR1 and CDR2: SGHNT, YYREEE (reference sequence). V lost 2 bases and J lost 0, with 9 bases in between. The CDR3 DNA reads TGTGCCAGCAGCTTCGATCAGGCCTCCTACGAGCAGTACTTC. It codes for CASSFDQASYEQYF.

V is TRBV5-8 and J is TRBJ2-1; TRBD2 might be the D (6 bases). The CDR3 length is 17 residues. Trimming stripped 4 bases from V and 6 bases from J, with 23 bases between. In germline, CDR1 is SGHTS, CDR2 YDEGEE. The CDR3 protein is CASSPGLGKRYSNEQFF. The CDR3 bases are TGTGCCAGCAGCCCGGGACTGGGAAAGAGGTACAGCAATGAGCAGTTCTTC.

The chain is built from TRBV3-1 (or the pseudogene TRBV3-2) and TRBJ2-3; TRBD2 agrees at 9 bases. The CDR3 covers 17 residues. In germline, CDR1 is LGHDT, CDR2 YNNKEL (reference sequence). With 3 bases clipped from V and 0 bases from J, the junction kept 7 bases outside the gene matches. The CDR3, as DNA: TGTGCCAGCAGCCAGAATAGCGGGGGATCTAGCACAGATACGCAGTATTTT. It yields the protein CASSQNSGGSSTDTQYF.

The genes are TRBV28 and TRBJ2-7, with 8 bases matching TRBD1. The CDR3 is 16 amino acids. V shed 6 bases and J 0 bases; nucleotides not matched to a gene: 10. Germline lookup yields CDR1 MDHEN and CDR2 SYDVKM. CDR3 bases: TGTGCCAGCAGGCGTAGGGACAGGAGAAGCTCCTACGAGCAGTACTTC. Its translation is CASRRRDRRSSYEQYF.

The V gene is TRBV2, the J gene TRBJ2-1, with TRBD2 identical over 11 bases. The germline gives CDR1 SNHLY, CDR2 FYNNEI. The CDR3 loop spans 15 amino acids. The V segment lost 6 bases and the J segment 8 bases; nucleotides outside the gene matches: 9. The CDR3 sequence: CASRRSSGGADEQFF. CDR3 coding DNA: TGTGCCAGCAGGCGGAGTAGCGGGGGGGCGGATGAGCAGTTCTTC.

This chain uses TRBV21-1 with TRBJ1-1; the table's D call of TRBD1 was not tested on the DNA. TRBV21-1 represents a pseudogene. The CDR3 runs to 14 residues. CDR3 in amino acids: CASSNEVRVSEAFF. CDR3 DNA: TGTGCCAGCAGCAATGAGGTCAGGGTGTCTGAAGCTTTCTTT.

The V gene is TRBV18, the J gene TRBJ1-5; possibly TRBD1 for D (5 bases). Germline V lookup: CDR1 KGHSH, CDR2 LQKENI. This CDR3 is built from 13 residues. V was cut by 6 bases and J by 2 bases, with 8 bases left in between. The CDR3: CASSREGNQPQHF. The CDR3, as DNA: TGTGCCAGCTCCAGGGAGGGCAATCAGCCCCAGCATTTT.

The chain uses TRBV7-2 and TRBJ2-7, with a tentative D call TRBD1 (6 bases). Germline CDR1 reads SGHTA; CDR2 reads FQGNSA. V shed 5 bases and J shed 1 base, with 15 bases lying between them. CDR3 size: 15 residues. DNA of the CDR3: TGTGCCAGCAGCCTACAGGGACCCTCTTCCTACGAGCAGTACTTC. It specifies CASSLQGPSSYEQYF.

The chain carries TRBV21-1 and TRBJ2-7; the D call TRBD2 from the table was never checked on the DNA. TRBV21-1 is labeled a pseudogene. This CDR3 spans 14 amino acids. CDR3 amino acids: CASSILAKTYEQYF. The CDR3, as DNA: TGTGCCAGCAGCATACTAGCGAAGACCTACGAGCAGTACTTC.

The chain combines TRBV6-2 or TRBV6-3 with TRBJ1-2, with 7 bases lining up with TRBD1. V shed 6 bases, J shed 4 bases, and the junction held 14 bases outside the gene matches. The CDR3 totals 16 residues. Germline V lookup: CDR1 MNHEY, CDR2 SVGEGT. The CDR3 protein is CASRPTAPGQPYGYTF. CDR3 nucleotides: TGTGCCAGCAGACCTACCGCCCCGGGACAGCCCTATGGCTACACCTTC.

The V call is TRBV5-5, the J call TRBJ2-3; 13 positions match TRBD2. This CDR3 contains 15 residues. Unmatched junction bases numbered 5, after V lost 3 bases and J lost 7 bases. Germline loops: CDR1 SGHKS, CDR2 YYEKEE (reference sequence). The CDR3 DNA reads TGTGCCAGCAGCTCTACTAGCGGGGGGGCGTATACGCAGTATTTT. This encodes CASSSTSGGAYTQYF.

The chain combines TRBV9 with TRBJ1-1, with no clear D. This CDR3 is built from 15 residues. Between the trimmed V and J ends, which lost 3 bases and 1 base, there was a span of 13 bases. Germline V CDR1 and CDR2: SGDLS, YYNGEE. The CDR3, as DNA: TGTGCCAGCAGCGGGCCCCCGGCGGGGAACACTGAAGCTTTCTTT. Protein: CASSGPPAGNTEAFF.

J is TRBJ1-2 and V is TRBV19, with 8 bases aligning to TRBD1. V gave up 7 bases and J gave up 5 bases; unmatched junction bases: 9. Looked up from germline, CDR1 is LNHDA and CDR2 is SQIVND (reference sequence). The CDR3 loop spans 14 amino acids. The CDR3 DNA reads as TGTGCCAGTACAAAGGACAGGGTTGAGTATGGCTACACCTTC. This codes for CASTKDRVEYGYTF.